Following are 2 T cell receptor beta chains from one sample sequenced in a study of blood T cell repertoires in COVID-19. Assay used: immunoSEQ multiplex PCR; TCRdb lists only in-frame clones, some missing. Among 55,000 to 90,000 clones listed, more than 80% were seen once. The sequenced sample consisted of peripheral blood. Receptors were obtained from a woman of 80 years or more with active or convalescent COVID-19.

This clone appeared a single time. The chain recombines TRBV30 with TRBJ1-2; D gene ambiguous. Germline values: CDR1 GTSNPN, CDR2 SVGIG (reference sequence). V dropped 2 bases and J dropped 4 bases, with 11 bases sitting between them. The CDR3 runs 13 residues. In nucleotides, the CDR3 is TGTGCCTGGAGTACGGGATTCGGCTATGGCTACACCTTC. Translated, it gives CAWSTGFGYGYTF.

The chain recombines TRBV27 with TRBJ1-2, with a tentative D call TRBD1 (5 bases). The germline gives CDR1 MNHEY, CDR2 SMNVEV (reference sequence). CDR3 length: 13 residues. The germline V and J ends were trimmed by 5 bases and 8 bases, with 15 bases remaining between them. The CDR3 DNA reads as TGTGCCAGCAGTACCCGGGGGGGTTGGGGCTACACCTTC. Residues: CASSTRGGWGYTF.